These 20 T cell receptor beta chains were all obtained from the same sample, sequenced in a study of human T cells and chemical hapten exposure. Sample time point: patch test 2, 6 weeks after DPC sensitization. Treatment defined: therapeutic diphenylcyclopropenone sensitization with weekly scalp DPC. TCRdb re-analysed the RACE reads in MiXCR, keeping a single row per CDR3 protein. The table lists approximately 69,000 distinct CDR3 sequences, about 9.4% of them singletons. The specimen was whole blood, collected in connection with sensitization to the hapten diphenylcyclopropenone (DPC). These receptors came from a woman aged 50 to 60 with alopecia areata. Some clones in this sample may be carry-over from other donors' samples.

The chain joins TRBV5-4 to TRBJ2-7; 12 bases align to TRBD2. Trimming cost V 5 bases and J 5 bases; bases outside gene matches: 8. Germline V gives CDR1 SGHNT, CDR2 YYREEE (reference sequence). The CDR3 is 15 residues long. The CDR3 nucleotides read TGTGCCAGCAGACCCACAGGACTAGCGGGACACGAGCAGTACTTC. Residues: CASRPTGLAGHEQYF.

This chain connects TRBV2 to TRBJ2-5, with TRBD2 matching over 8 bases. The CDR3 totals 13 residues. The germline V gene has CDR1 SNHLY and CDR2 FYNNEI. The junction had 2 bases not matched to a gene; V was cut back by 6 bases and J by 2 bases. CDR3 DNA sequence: TGTGCCAGCAGACTAGCGGAACAAGAGACCCAGTACTTC. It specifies CASRLAEQETQYF.

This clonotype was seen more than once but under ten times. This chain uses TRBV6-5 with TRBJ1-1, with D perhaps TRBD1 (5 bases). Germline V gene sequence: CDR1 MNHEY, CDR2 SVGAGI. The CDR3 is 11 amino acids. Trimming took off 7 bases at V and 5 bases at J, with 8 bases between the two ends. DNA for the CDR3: TGTGCCAGCATGAGGGGAACTGAAGCTTTCTTT. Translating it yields CASMRGTEAFF.

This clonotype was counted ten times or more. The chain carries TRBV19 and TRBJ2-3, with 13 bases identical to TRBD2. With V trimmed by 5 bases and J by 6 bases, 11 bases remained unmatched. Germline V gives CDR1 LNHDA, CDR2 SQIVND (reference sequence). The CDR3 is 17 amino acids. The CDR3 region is CASSPGLAGFEPDTQYF. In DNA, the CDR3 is TGTGCCAGTAGTCCGGGACTAGCGGGGTTCGAACCGGATACGCAGTATTTT.

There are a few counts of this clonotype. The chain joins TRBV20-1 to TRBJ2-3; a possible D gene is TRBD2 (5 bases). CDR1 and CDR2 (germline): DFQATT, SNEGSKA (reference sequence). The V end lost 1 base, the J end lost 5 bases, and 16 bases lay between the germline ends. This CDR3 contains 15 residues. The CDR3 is CSARVERAGGDTQYF. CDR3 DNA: TGCAGTGCTAGAGTGGAGAGGGCCGGAGGAGATACGCAGTATTTT.

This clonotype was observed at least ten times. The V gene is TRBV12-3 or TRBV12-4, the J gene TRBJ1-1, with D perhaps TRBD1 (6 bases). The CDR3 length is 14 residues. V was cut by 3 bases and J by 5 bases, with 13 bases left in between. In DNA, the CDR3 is TGTGCCAGCAGTTTGTCGGCAGGGGCAACTGAAGCTTTCTTT. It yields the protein CASSLSAGATEAFF.

CDR3 region: CSHEWGYTF. As DNA, the CDR3 is TGCAGTCATGAATGGGGCTACACCTTC. The V call is TRBV29-1, the J call TRBJ1-2; D is unclear. Germline values: CDR1 SQVTM, CDR2 ANQGSEA. CDR3 length: 9 residues.

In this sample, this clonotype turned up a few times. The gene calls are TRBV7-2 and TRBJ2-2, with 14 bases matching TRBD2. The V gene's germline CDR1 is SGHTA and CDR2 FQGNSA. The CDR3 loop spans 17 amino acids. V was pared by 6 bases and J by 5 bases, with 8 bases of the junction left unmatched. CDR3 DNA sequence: TGTGCCAGCAGTCCGGGACTAGCGGGAGTTCGTACCGGGGAGCTGTTTTTT. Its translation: CASSPGLAGVRTGELFF.

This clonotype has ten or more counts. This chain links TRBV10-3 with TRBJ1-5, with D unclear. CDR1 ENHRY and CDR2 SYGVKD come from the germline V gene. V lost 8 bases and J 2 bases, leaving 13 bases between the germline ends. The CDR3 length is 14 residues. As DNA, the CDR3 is TGTGCCATCTCAGAGGGTGCTGGCAATCAGCCCCAGCATTTT. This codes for CAISEGAGNQPQHF.

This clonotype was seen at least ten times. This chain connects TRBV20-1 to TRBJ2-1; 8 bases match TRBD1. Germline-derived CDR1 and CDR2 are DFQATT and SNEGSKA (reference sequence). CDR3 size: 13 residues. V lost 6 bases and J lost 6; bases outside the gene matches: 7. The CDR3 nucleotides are TGCAGTGCGCGGACAGGGAAGGGCAATGAGCAGTTCTTC. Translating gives CSARTGKGNEQFF.

The CDR3: CASSPLAGGTTDTQYF. Written as DNA, the CDR3 is TGTGCCAGCTCACCTTTAGCGGGAGGGACCACAGATACGCAGTATTTT. J is TRBJ2-3 and V is TRBV18, with 11 bases matching TRBD2. Trimming removed 3 bases from V and 2 bases from J; junction bases left unmatched: 4. The CDR3 is 16 residues long. Germline lookup yields CDR1 KGHSH and CDR2 LQKENI.

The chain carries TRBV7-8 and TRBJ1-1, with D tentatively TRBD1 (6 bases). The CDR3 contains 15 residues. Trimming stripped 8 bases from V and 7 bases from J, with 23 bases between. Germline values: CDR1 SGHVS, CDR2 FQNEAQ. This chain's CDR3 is CASGRDIRLYGEAFF. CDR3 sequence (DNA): TGTGCCAGCGGCCGGGACATCCGCTTGTACGGTGAAGCTTTCTTT.

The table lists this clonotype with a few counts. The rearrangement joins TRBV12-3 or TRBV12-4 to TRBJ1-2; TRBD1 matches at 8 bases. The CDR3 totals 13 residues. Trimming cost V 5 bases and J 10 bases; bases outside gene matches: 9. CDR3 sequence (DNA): TGTGCCAGCAGTGGACAGGGACGTAGCGTCTACACCTTC. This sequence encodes CASSGQGRSVYTF.

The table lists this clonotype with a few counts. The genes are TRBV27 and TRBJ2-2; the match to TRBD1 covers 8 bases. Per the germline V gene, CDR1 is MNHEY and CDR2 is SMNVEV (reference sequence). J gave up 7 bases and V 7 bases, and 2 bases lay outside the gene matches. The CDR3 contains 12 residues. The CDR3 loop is CASTTGVGELFF. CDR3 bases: TGTGCCAGCACGACAGGGGTCGGGGAGCTGTTTTTT.

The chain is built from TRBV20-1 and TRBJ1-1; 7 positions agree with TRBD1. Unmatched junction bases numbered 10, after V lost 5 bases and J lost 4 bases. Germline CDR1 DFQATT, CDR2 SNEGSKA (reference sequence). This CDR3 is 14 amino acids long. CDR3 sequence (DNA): TGCAGTGCTCCCGCGACAGGGAGAGTCACTGAAGCTTTCTTT. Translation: CSAPATGRVTEAFF.

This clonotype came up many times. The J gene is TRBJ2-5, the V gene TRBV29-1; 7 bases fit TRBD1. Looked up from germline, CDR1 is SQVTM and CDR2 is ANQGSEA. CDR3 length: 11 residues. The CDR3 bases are TGCAGATTGACAGGGCAAGAGACCCAGTACTTC. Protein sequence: CRLTGQETQYF.

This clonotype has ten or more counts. The CDR3 sequence: CASSLQGVVTEAFF. DNA for the CDR3: TGTGCCAGCAGCCTACAGGGGGTGGTCACTGAAGCTTTCTTT. V is TRBV5-4 and J is TRBJ1-1, with 8 bases fitting TRBD1. CDR3 length: 14 amino acids. The V gene's germline CDR1 is SGHNT and CDR2 YYREEE (reference sequence). Trimming removed 4 bases from V and 4 bases from J; junction bases left unmatched: 6.

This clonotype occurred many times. This CDR3 reads CSVSISGNYNEQFF. In nucleotides, the CDR3 is TGCAGCGTTTCTATCAGCGGGAACTACAATGAGCAGTTCTTC. The chain carries TRBV29-1 and TRBJ2-1; 7 bases match TRBD2. The germline V gene has CDR1 SQVTM and CDR2 ANQGSEA. The CDR3 runs to 14 residues. With V trimmed by 5 bases and J by 3 bases, 7 bases remained unmatched.

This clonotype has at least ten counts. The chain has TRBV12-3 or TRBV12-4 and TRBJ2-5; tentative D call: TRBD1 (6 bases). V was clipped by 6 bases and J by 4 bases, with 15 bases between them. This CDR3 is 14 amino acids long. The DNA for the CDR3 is TGTGCCAGCAGCCGGGACACCCTAGGAGAGACCCAGTACTTC. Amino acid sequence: CASSRDTLGETQYF.

CDR3 coding DNA: TGCAGTGCGCGGAGCCGACTAGCGGGTAACACAGATACGCAGTATTTT. Its translation is CSARSRLAGNTDTQYF. The rearrangement uses TRBV20-1 and TRBJ2-3, with 10 positions matching TRBD2. V lost 6 bases, J lost 2 bases, and 11 bases stayed unmatched. This CDR3 comprises 16 residues. Germline lookup yields CDR1 DFQATT and CDR2 SNEGSKA (reference sequence).